The present T cell receptor (beta chain) was sequenced within a study of cytomegalovirus exposure and HLA in healthy donors. Study as a whole: An earlier analysis found some 120 million unique TCR beta sequences from approximately 190 million T cells. The study, taken as a whole, reports: TCR sequences were mostly rare, though some public TCRs occurred in many donors. HLA alleles showed associations with fewer than 20,000 TCR beta sequences in a later analysis, at a 0.05 false discovery rate. Earlier analysis found most TCR beta V segments productive about 90% or about 30% of the time.

Primers: 60 Vbeta forward and 13 Jbeta reverse. Clones were read by immunoSEQ multiplex PCR, and TCRdb kept only the in-frame ones, dropping some. The sample lists 150,000 to 200,000 clones, approximately 77% seen once, with roughly 2.1% in the top ten. This clone occurred once. The antigen remains undetermined. Sequencing was performed on PBMCs. This TCR was recovered from a man aged 50 or older in good health and CMV-seropositive.

The CDR3 DNA reads as TGTGCCAGCAGCTTAGGTGGACTCGATCAAGAGACCCAGTACTTC. It specifies CASSLGGLDQETQYF. The gene calls are TRBV11-3 and TRBJ2-5; maybe TRBD2 (5 bases). The CDR3 totals 15 residues. Trimming left V 1 base short and J 2 bases short, with 11 bases between. Germline loops: CDR1 SGHNT, CDR2 YENEEA.